A selection of T cell receptor beta chains follows, all from one sample in a study of response to subunit inactivated influenza vaccine. TCRdb reprocessed the RT-PCR reads via MiXCR and lists one record per CDR3 protein. The top ten hold around 12% of the sample, which has over 400,000 distinct CDR3 sequences, 10% to 15% seen once. This specimen consisted of PBMCs from blood, obtained roughly 48 days after vaccination. These receptors were taken from a man aged 45-60 years who received an inactivated influenza vaccine. Both conserved end residues are part of each CDR3. The D gene is left open where the match is weak. The size of a clone is reported for some rows only, either as once, few or many, or as a class for expanded clones.

abundance: -
v_gene: TRBV5-1
d_gene: -
j_gene: TRBJ1-1
CDR3aa: CASSFASGDDTEAFF
CDR3nt: TGCGCCAGCAGCTTCGCCAGTGGGGACGACACTGAAGCTTTCTTT

abundance: few
v_gene: TRBV14
d_gene: TRBD1
j_gene: TRBJ2-7
CDR3aa: CASSHLVWTGGTSYEQYF
CDR3nt: TGTGCCAGCAGCCACCTAGTATGGACAGGGGGAACCTCCTACGAGCAGTACTTC

abundance: few
v_gene: TRBV7-8
d_gene: TRBD1
j_gene: TRBJ1-5
CDR3aa: CASSLGRDRGRPQHF
CDR3nt: TGTGCCAGCAGCTTAGGAAGGGACAGGGGTCGGCCCCAGCATTTT

abundance: few
v_gene: TRBV7-9
d_gene: TRBD1
j_gene: TRBJ1-1
CDR3aa: CASSLKGQGSKEAFF
CDR3nt: TGTGCCAGCAGCTTAAAGGGACAGGGAAGCAAAGAAGCTTTCTTT

abundance: -
v_gene: TRBV12-3/TRBV12-4
d_gene: -
j_gene: TRBJ1-1
CDR3aa: CASSPNGAAMNTEAFF
CDR3nt: TGTGCCAGCAGCCCAAACGGGGCAGCGATGAACACTGAAGCTTTCTTT

abundance: few
v_gene: TRBV5-5
d_gene: -
j_gene: TRBJ2-1
CDR3aa: CASSPVAGFNEQFF
CDR3nt: TGTGCCAGCAGCCCAGTTGCTGGTTTCAATGAGCAGTTCTTC

abundance: many
v_gene: TRBV20-1
d_gene: TRBD1
j_gene: TRBJ2-7
CDR3aa: CSARTGDGEQYF
CDR3nt: TGCAGTGCAAGGACAGGGGACGGCGAGCAGTACTTC

abundance: few
v_gene: TRBV9
d_gene: TRBD1
j_gene: TRBJ1-1
CDR3aa: CASSSGTGLDTEAFF
CDR3nt: TGTGCCAGCAGCTCTGGGACAGGGCTTGACACTGAAGCTTTCTTT

abundance: -
v_gene: TRBV20-1
d_gene: TRBD2
j_gene: TRBJ2-1
CDR3aa: CSATGTSGSREQFF
CDR3nt: TGCAGTGCTACCGGGACTAGCGGGTCCCGTGAGCAGTTCTTC

abundance: many
v_gene: TRBV7-2
d_gene: -
j_gene: TRBJ2-7
CDR3aa: CASSLQGGTGPDEQYF
CDR3nt: TGTGCCAGCAGCTTACAGGGTGGGACGGGCCCCGACGAGCAGTACTTC

abundance: -
v_gene: TRBV6-2/TRBV6-3
d_gene: -
j_gene: TRBJ2-2
CDR3aa: CASFKGGNTGELFF
CDR3nt: TGTGCCAGCTTCAAGGGGGGGAACACCGGGGAGCTGTTTTTT

abundance: -
v_gene: TRBV12-3/TRBV12-4
d_gene: -
j_gene: TRBJ1-4
CDR3aa: CASRIRDKGEKLFF
CDR3nt: TGTGCCAGCAGAATACGGGACAAAGGTGAAAAACTGTTTTTT

abundance: -
v_gene: TRBV5-1
d_gene: TRBD2
j_gene: TRBJ2-3
CDR3aa: CASSLAATSGADTQYF
CDR3nt: TGCGCCAGCAGCTTGGCCGCGACTAGCGGGGCAGATACGCAGTATTTT

abundance: few
v_gene: TRBV5-1
d_gene: -
j_gene: TRBJ1-1
CDR3aa: CASSRDTEGRNTEAFF
CDR3nt: TGCGCCAGCAGCAGAGACACCGAGGGGCGAAACACTGAAGCTTTCTTT

abundance: -
v_gene: TRBV20-1
d_gene: -
j_gene: TRBJ2-7
CDR3aa: CSAVRSAQQAEQYF
CDR3nt: TGCAGTGCAGTGCGGTCGGCCCAACAGGCGGAGCAGTACTTC

abundance: -
v_gene: TRBV4-3
d_gene: -
j_gene: TRBJ1-3
CDR3aa: CASSQGGAPGNTIYF
CDR3nt: TGCGCCAGCAGCCAAGGAGGGGCCCCTGGAAACACCATATATTTT

abundance: -
v_gene: TRBV5-4
d_gene: -
j_gene: TRBJ2-3
CDR3aa: CASSSHHSTDTQYF
CDR3nt: TGTGCCAGCAGCTCCCACCACAGCACAGATACGCAGTATTTT

abundance: many
v_gene: TRBV5-1
d_gene: -
j_gene: TRBJ2-1
CDR3aa: CASSLASPVQFF
CDR3nt: TGCGCCAGCAGCTTGGCCTCCCCGGTGCAGTTCTTC

abundance: -
v_gene: TRBV20-1
d_gene: TRBD1
j_gene: TRBJ2-3
CDR3aa: CSARDPSGTALNTQYF
CDR3nt: TGCAGTGCTAGAGATCCCTCCGGGACAGCGCTTAATACGCAGTATTTT

abundance: many
v_gene: TRBV4-2
d_gene: -
j_gene: TRBJ1-4
CDR3aa: CASSQDRNSLNEKLFF
CDR3nt: TGTGCCAGCAGCCAAGATCGTAACAGCCTAAATGAAAAACTGTTTTTT

abundance: few
v_gene: TRBV12-3/TRBV12-4
d_gene: -
j_gene: TRBJ2-3
CDR3aa: CASSPVVAQTLTDTQYF
CDR3nt: TGTGCCAGCTCCCCCGTGGTGGCCCAAACGCTCACAGATACGCAGTATTTT

abundance: -
v_gene: TRBV15
d_gene: -
j_gene: TRBJ1-5
CDR3aa: CATSRDIPLDRRDQPQHF
CDR3nt: TGTGCCACCAGCAGAGATATCCCCCTCGACAGGAGAGATCAGCCCCAGCATTTT

abundance: many
v_gene: TRBV7-9
d_gene: -
j_gene: TRBJ2-7
CDR3aa: CASSGDGEQYF
CDR3nt: TGTGCCAGCAGCGGGGATGGCGAGCAGTACTTC

abundance: many
v_gene: TRBV5-1
d_gene: -
j_gene: TRBJ1-2
CDR3aa: CASSEDPSGYTF
CDR3nt: TGCGCCAGCAGCGAAGACCCGTCGGGCTACACCTTC

abundance: few
v_gene: TRBV20-1
d_gene: TRBD2
j_gene: TRBJ2-3
CDR3aa: CSAASGSPQQKTDTQYF
CDR3nt: TGCAGTGCTGCTAGCGGGAGCCCTCAACAGAAAACAGATACGCAGTATTTT

abundance: -
v_gene: TRBV29-1
d_gene: TRBD2
j_gene: TRBJ2-3
CDR3aa: CSVGAGANTDTQYF
CDR3nt: TGCAGCGTTGGAGCGGGAGCGAACACAGATACGCAGTATTTT

abundance: few
v_gene: TRBV7-9
d_gene: -
j_gene: TRBJ2-1
CDR3aa: CASSLSGPHNEQFF
CDR3nt: TGTGCCAGCAGCTTATCGGGGCCCCACAATGAGCAGTTCTTC

abundance: few
v_gene: TRBV29-1
d_gene: TRBD2
j_gene: TRBJ2-1
CDR3aa: CSVAGGRALNEQFF
CDR3nt: TGCAGCGTTGCTGGCGGGAGGGCCCTCAATGAGCAGTTCTTC

abundance: many
v_gene: TRBV5-1
d_gene: -
j_gene: TRBJ2-7
CDR3aa: CASSLGGTYSYEQYF
CDR3nt: TGCGCCAGCAGCTTGGGCGGGACCTACTCCTACGAGCAGTACTTC

abundance: many
v_gene: TRBV2
d_gene: -
j_gene: TRBJ2-5
CDR3aa: CASSGGRAQETQYF
CDR3nt: TGTGCCAGCAGTGGCGGCAGGGCGCAAGAGACCCAGTACTTC

abundance: few
v_gene: TRBV5-1
d_gene: -
j_gene: TRBJ2-7
CDR3aa: CASSLTPNAFAYEQYF
CDR3nt: TGCGCCAGCAGCTTGACGCCTAACGCTTTCGCCTACGAGCAGTACTTC

abundance: -
v_gene: TRBV12-3/TRBV12-4
d_gene: -
j_gene: TRBJ1-1
CDR3aa: CASSFDQATEAFF
CDR3nt: TGTGCCAGCAGTTTTGATCAGGCCACTGAAGCTTTCTTT

abundance: -
v_gene: TRBV5-1
d_gene: -
j_gene: TRBJ2-3
CDR3aa: CASSSLDRDTQYF
CDR3nt: TGCGCCAGCAGCTCACTCGACAGAGATACGCAGTATTTT

abundance: -
v_gene: TRBV2
d_gene: -
j_gene: TRBJ2-4
CDR3aa: CASSPGPTLAKNIQYF
CDR3nt: TGTGCCAGCAGTCCGGGGCCCACCTTAGCCAAAAACATTCAGTACTTC

abundance: -
v_gene: TRBV11-2
d_gene: -
j_gene: TRBJ2-2
CDR3aa: CASSSRNTGELFF
CDR3nt: TGTGCCAGCAGCTCCAGGAACACCGGGGAGCTGTTTTTT

abundance: -
v_gene: TRBV5-6
d_gene: -
j_gene: TRBJ1-6
CDR3aa: CASSLGDNSPLHF
CDR3nt: TGTGCCAGCAGCTTGGGGGATAATTCACCCCTCCACTTT

abundance: -
v_gene: TRBV20-1
d_gene: TRBD2
j_gene: TRBJ2-3
CDR3aa: CSARGVGRLAGPRYPQYF
CDR3nt: TGCAGTGCTAGAGGGGTTGGGCGACTAGCGGGACCGAGGTATCCGCAGTATTTT

abundance: many
v_gene: TRBV10-3
d_gene: TRBD1
j_gene: TRBJ2-1
CDR3aa: CAITRTGGRDEQFF
CDR3nt: TGTGCCATCACTCGGACAGGGGGGAGAGATGAGCAGTTCTTC

abundance: -
v_gene: TRBV20-1
d_gene: TRBD1
j_gene: TRBJ2-6
CDR3aa: CSAREIKDRGRAGANVLTF
CDR3nt: TGCAGTGCTAGAGAAATCAAGGACAGGGGGCGCGCTGGGGCCAACGTCCTGACTTTC

abundance: -
v_gene: TRBV6-1
d_gene: -
j_gene: TRBJ1-6
CDR3aa: CASSEALTNSPLHF
CDR3nt: TGTGCCAGCAGTGAAGCTTTGACCAATTCACCCCTCCACTTT

abundance: -
v_gene: TRBV6-5
d_gene: TRBD1
j_gene: TRBJ2-5
CDR3aa: CASSYPIQGLETQYF
CDR3nt: TGTGCCAGCAGCTACCCCATACAGGGGTTAGAGACCCAGTACTTC

abundance: -
v_gene: TRBV6-5
d_gene: TRBD1
j_gene: TRBJ1-6
CDR3aa: CASSYSFGQGNSPLHF
CDR3nt: TGTGCCAGCAGTTACTCTTTTGGACAGGGGAATTCACCCCTCCACTTT

abundance: few
v_gene: TRBV15
d_gene: -
j_gene: TRBJ2-7
CDR3aa: CATSRERDYEQYF
CDR3nt: TGTGCCACCAGCAGAGAACGGGACTACGAGCAGTACTTC

abundance: many
v_gene: TRBV27
d_gene: -
j_gene: TRBJ1-6
CDR3aa: CASSFGVKGNSPLHF
CDR3nt: TGTGCCAGCAGTTTTGGGGTGAAAGGGAATTCACCCCTCCACTTT

abundance: many
v_gene: TRBV5-1
d_gene: TRBD1
j_gene: TRBJ2-7
CDR3aa: CASSLAGQSLYEQYF
CDR3nt: TGCGCCAGCAGCTTGGCGGGACAGTCTCTCTACGAGCAGTACTTC

abundance: many
v_gene: TRBV5-1
d_gene: -
j_gene: TRBJ2-1
CDR3aa: CASSSNGVHEQFF
CDR3nt: TGCGCCAGCAGCTCGAATGGGGTCCATGAGCAGTTCTTC

abundance: many
v_gene: TRBV12-3/TRBV12-4
d_gene: -
j_gene: TRBJ2-2
CDR3aa: CASSSLPGELFF
CDR3nt: TGTGCCAGCAGTTCCCTCCCCGGGGAGCTGTTTTTT

abundance: many
v_gene: TRBV4-3
d_gene: -
j_gene: TRBJ2-7
CDR3aa: CASSQDRDSYEQYF
CDR3nt: TGCGCCAGCAGCCAAGATAGGGATTCCTACGAGCAGTACTTC

abundance: few
v_gene: TRBV5-1
d_gene: -
j_gene: TRBJ2-5
CDR3aa: CASSLSPGRDETQYF
CDR3nt: TGCGCCAGCAGCTTAAGCCCGGGGCGCGACGAGACCCAGTACTTC

abundance: few
v_gene: TRBV6-2/TRBV6-3
d_gene: -
j_gene: TRBJ1-1
CDR3aa: CASRQGHTEAFF
CDR3nt: TGTGCCAGCAGACAGGGACACACTGAAGCTTTCTTT

abundance: few
v_gene: TRBV29-1
d_gene: -
j_gene: TRBJ2-6
CDR3aa: CSVQVPAGANVLTF
CDR3nt: TGCAGCGTTCAGGTCCCGGCGGGGGCCAACGTCCTGACTTTC

abundance: -
v_gene: TRBV5-1
d_gene: TRBD2
j_gene: TRBJ2-1
CDR3aa: CASSPNLAGVGEQFF
CDR3nt: TGCGCCAGCAGCCCCAACCTAGCGGGAGTGGGCGAGCAGTTCTTC

abundance: -
v_gene: TRBV5-1
d_gene: TRBD2
j_gene: TRBJ2-1
CDR3aa: CASSLVASGRYNVQFF
CDR3nt: TGCGCCAGCAGCTTGGTGGCTAGCGGGAGGTACAATGTGCAGTTCTTC

abundance: many
v_gene: TRBV6-1
d_gene: TRBD2
j_gene: TRBJ2-7
CDR3aa: CASSPGLAALTYEQYF
CDR3nt: TGTGCCAGCAGCCCGGGACTAGCGGCTCTTACCTACGAGCAGTACTTC